This TCR beta chain derives from a study of T cell clonality in common variable immunodeficiency. Study outcomes and limitations: Common variable immunodeficiency TCR beta sequences reportedly had fewer deletions and N-nucleotide insertions. Compared with controls, CVID subjects had fewer shared TCRbeta clones.

Patients had low serum IgG, IgA and/or IgM and specific antibody deficiency. For at least one year, all CVID subjects received replacement immunoglobulin. Sequencing was performed with immunoSEQ multiplex PCR; in TCRdb, only in-frame clones are kept and a portion is missing. The sample holds around 16,000 clones. Note on this clone: Its antigen is undetermined.

This clonotype was sampled from a human donor with common variable immunodeficiency. The source material was peripheral blood mononuclear cells.

The DNA read from the CDR3 is TGTGCCAGCCAAAGGCAGAATAATTCACCC. This encodes CASQRQNNSP. The whole CDR3 is CASQRQNNSPLHF. J is TRBJ1-6 and V is TRBV2; D unclear. The read halts 3 residues ahead of the CDR3 end, with the missing end drawn from the germline J gene. Germline V CDR1 and CDR2: SNHLY, FYNNEI. The CDR3 is 13 amino acids. Trimming took 8 bases from V and 5 from J, leaving 10 bases between them.